Sequencing of this TCR beta chain was carried out in a study of T cell responses to AZD1222 COVID-19 vaccine. This CDR3 region has 15 residues. V dropped 3 bases and J dropped 4; count of bases not matched to a gene: 3. Germline CDR1 is SGHVS and CDR2 is FNYEAQ. TCRdb's table, derived via immunoSEQ multiplex PCR, lists solely in-frame clones and lacks some. The data contain more than 100,000 clones, approximately 91% of them singletons. This clonotype originated in an adult in good health. The V gene is TRBV7-6, the J gene TRBJ1-1; 12 nucleotides agree with TRBD1. This specimen consisted of peripheral blood, obtained on day 0 of AZD1222 vaccination. In nucleotides, the CDR3 is TGTGCCAGCAGCTTCGGGACAGGGGGCGTCACTGAAGCTTTCTTT. Its protein is CASSFGTGGVTEAFF. Full variable domain (missing parts from reference TRBV7-6 and TRBJ1-1): GAGVSQSPRYKVTKRGQDVALRCDPISGHVSLYWYRQALGQGPEFLTYFNYEAQQDKSGLPNDRFSAERPEGSISTLTIQRTEQRDSAMYRCASSFGTGGVTEAFFGQGTRLTVV.